Listed below are T cell receptor beta chains from one sample, sequenced in a study of blood T cell repertoires in COVID-19. Libraries were prepared by immunoSEQ multiplex PCR; TCRdb keeps only in-frame clonotypes and omits some of them. The profile shows 250,000 to 350,000 clones, approximately 93% of them singletons. The sequencing sample was made of peripheral blood. Receptors originate from a woman in her 30s with COVID-19, enrolled during active disease. The CDR3 runs from the conserved cysteine through the conserved F or W. Fields, in order: V gene, clone size, J gene, D gene, CDR3 protein, CDR3 DNA. A D gene is named only where the DNA matches it firmly. The size field is filled for only some rows; it gives once, few, many or a size class.

v_gene: TRBV5-1; abundance: NA; j_gene: TRBJ2-3; d_gene: NA; CDR3aa: CASSQQGDTQYF; CDR3nt: TGCGCCAGCAGTCAACAGGGAGATACGCAGTATTTT
v_gene: TRBV4-2; abundance: once; j_gene: TRBJ1-1; d_gene: NA; CDR3aa: CASSQVFTEYNTEAFF; CDR3nt: TGTGCCAGCAGCCAAGTGTTCACGGAGTACAACACTGAAGCTTTCTTT
v_gene: TRBV9; abundance: NA; j_gene: TRBJ1-3; d_gene: NA; CDR3aa: CASSVDVGSSGNTIYF; CDR3nt: TGTGCCAGCAGCGTAGATGTGGGGAGCTCTGGAAACACCATATATTTT
v_gene: TRBV5-4; abundance: NA; j_gene: TRBJ1-1; d_gene: NA; CDR3aa: CASSLAGGPREAFF; CDR3nt: TGTGCCAGCAGCTTGGCTGGGGGCCCTAGAGAAGCTTTCTTT
v_gene: TRBV27; abundance: once; j_gene: TRBJ2-3; d_gene: NA; CDR3aa: CASSLGATSTDTQYF; CDR3nt: TGTGCCAGCAGCCTGGGGGCGACTAGCACAGATACGCAGTATTTT
v_gene: TRBV10-2; abundance: NA; j_gene: TRBJ2-5; d_gene: NA; CDR3aa: CASSELGETQYF; CDR3nt: TGCGCCAGCAGTGAACTCGGGGAGACCCAGTACTTC
v_gene: TRBV6-1; abundance: NA; j_gene: TRBJ2-7; d_gene: NA; CDR3aa: CASSDQSTYEQYF; CDR3nt: TGTGCCAGCAGTGATCAGTCCACCTACGAGCAGTACTTC
v_gene: TRBV28; abundance: NA; j_gene: TRBJ1-1; d_gene: NA; CDR3aa: CASTQDSPDLRAFF; CDR3nt: TGTGCCAGCACCCAGGACAGTCCTGATCTGCGGGCTTTCTTT
v_gene: TRBV11-2; abundance: NA; j_gene: TRBJ1-1; d_gene: NA; CDR3aa: CASSFQANTEAFF; CDR3nt: TGTGCCAGCAGTTTTCAGGCGAACACTGAAGCTTTCTTT
v_gene: TRBV28; abundance: NA; j_gene: TRBJ2-7; d_gene: NA; CDR3aa: CASVEARHGSYEQYF; CDR3nt: TGTGCCAGCGTGGAGGCCCGCCACGGCTCCTACGAGCAGTACTTC
v_gene: TRBV19; abundance: NA; j_gene: TRBJ2-5; d_gene: TRBD1; CDR3aa: CASSIGTGQETQYF; CDR3nt: TGTGCCAGTAGTATAGGGACAGGGCAAGAGACCCAGTACTTC
v_gene: TRBV10-2; abundance: NA; j_gene: TRBJ2-3; d_gene: TRBD1; CDR3aa: CASSVGTGVTDTQYF; CDR3nt: TGCGCCAGCAGTGTCGGGACAGGGGTAACAGATACGCAGTATTTT
v_gene: TRBV5-1; abundance: NA; j_gene: TRBJ2-5; d_gene: TRBD1; CDR3aa: CASSQRTGSGETQYF; CDR3nt: TGCGCCAGCAGCCAAAGGACAGGGAGCGGGGAGACCCAGTACTTC
v_gene: TRBV27; abundance: once; j_gene: TRBJ1-2; d_gene: NA; CDR3aa: CASSFLDSTGGYTF; CDR3nt: TGTGCCAGCAGTTTCCTTGACAGTACCGGTGGCTACACCTTC
v_gene: TRBV2; abundance: NA; j_gene: TRBJ2-7; d_gene: NA; CDR3aa: CASSDYSYEQYF; CDR3nt: TGTGCCAGCAGTGATTACTCCTACGAGCAGTACTTC
v_gene: TRBV6-5; abundance: NA; j_gene: TRBJ2-1; d_gene: TRBD2; CDR3aa: CASVDEKLAGVFF; CDR3nt: TGTGCCAGCGTAGACGAGAAACTAGCGGGAGTGTTCTTC
v_gene: TRBV5-1; abundance: NA; j_gene: TRBJ1-1; d_gene: NA; CDR3aa: CASSSGQHTEAFF; CDR3nt: TGCGCCAGCTCTTCTGGACAGCACACTGAAGCTTTCTTT
v_gene: TRBV6-5; abundance: NA; j_gene: TRBJ1-1; d_gene: NA; CDR3aa: CASSPTGNEAFF; CDR3nt: TGTGCCAGCAGCCCGACAGGTAATGAAGCTTTCTTT
v_gene: TRBV5-5; abundance: NA; j_gene: TRBJ1-6; d_gene: NA; CDR3aa: CASSMDTYNSPLHF; CDR3nt: TGTGCCAGCAGCATGGACACCTATAATTCACCCCTCCACTTT
v_gene: TRBV5-1; abundance: NA; j_gene: TRBJ2-3; d_gene: TRBD2; CDR3aa: CASSSSTSGRLSDTQYF; CDR3nt: TGCGCCAGCAGCTCATCGACTAGCGGGAGACTCTCAGATACGCAGTATTTT
v_gene: TRBV6-6; abundance: NA; j_gene: TRBJ1-1; d_gene: NA; CDR3aa: CASSYLQGPEAFF; CDR3nt: TGTGCCAGCAGTTACTTACAGGGTCCTGAAGCTTTCTTT
v_gene: TRBV4-1; abundance: NA; j_gene: TRBJ1-5; d_gene: NA; CDR3aa: CASSQVLNQPQHF; CDR3nt: TGCGCCAGCAGCCAAGTCCTCAATCAGCCCCAGCATTTT
v_gene: TRBV10-3; abundance: NA; j_gene: TRBJ2-7; d_gene: TRBD1; CDR3aa: CAISVGQGPHEQYF; CDR3nt: TGTGCCATCAGTGTGGGACAGGGACCCCACGAGCAGTACTTC
v_gene: TRBV5-5; abundance: NA; j_gene: TRBJ1-2; d_gene: NA; CDR3aa: CASSLESAGTDGYTF; CDR3nt: TGTGCCAGCAGCTTGGAATCGGCAGGTACTGATGGCTACACCTTC
v_gene: TRBV10-1; abundance: NA; j_gene: TRBJ1-1; d_gene: NA; CDR3aa: CASSVERGQNTEAFF; CDR3nt: TGCGCCAGCAGTGTCGAGAGAGGACAGAACACTGAAGCTTTCTTT
v_gene: TRBV7-9; abundance: NA; j_gene: TRBJ1-1; d_gene: NA; CDR3aa: CASSLLRRNTEAFF; CDR3nt: TGTGCCAGCAGCTTATTGCGGCGGAACACTGAAGCTTTCTTT
v_gene: TRBV15; abundance: NA; j_gene: TRBJ1-1; d_gene: TRBD1; CDR3aa: CATSRNRGGGTEAFF; CDR3nt: TGTGCCACCAGCAGGAACAGGGGCGGAGGGACTGAAGCTTTCTTT
v_gene: TRBV6-5; abundance: NA; j_gene: TRBJ2-5; d_gene: NA; CDR3aa: CASRDWRRGTQYF; CDR3nt: TGTGCCAGCAGGGACTGGAGGCGGGGGACCCAGTACTTC
v_gene: TRBV18; abundance: NA; j_gene: TRBJ2-7; d_gene: TRBD1; CDR3aa: CASSRSGTGSYEQYF; CDR3nt: TGTGCCAGCTCACGATCCGGGACAGGGTCCTACGAGCAGTACTTC
v_gene: TRBV4-1; abundance: NA; j_gene: TRBJ1-2; d_gene: NA; CDR3aa: CASSQFYSYYGYTF; CDR3nt: TGCGCCAGCAGCCAATTCTACAGTTACTATGGCTACACCTTC
v_gene: TRBV19; abundance: NA; j_gene: TRBJ2-5; d_gene: TRBD1; CDR3aa: CASSIGLGTGRQETQYF; CDR3nt: TGTGCCAGTAGTATAGGTCTCGGGACAGGGAGACAAGAGACCCAGTACTTC
v_gene: TRBV5-1; abundance: NA; j_gene: TRBJ1-5; d_gene: NA; CDR3aa: CASSSGGGDNQPQHF; CDR3nt: TGCGCCAGCAGCTCGGGGGGAGGGGACAATCAGCCCCAGCATTTT
v_gene: TRBV30; abundance: NA; j_gene: TRBJ2-1; d_gene: TRBD2; CDR3aa: CAWSVLLAGNEQFF; CDR3nt: TGTGCCTGGAGTGTACTACTAGCGGGCAATGAGCAGTTCTTC
v_gene: TRBV3-1/TRBV3-2; abundance: NA; j_gene: TRBJ1-2; d_gene: NA; CDR3aa: CASSLQGQRYGYTF; CDR3nt: TGTGCCAGCAGCCTGCAGGGGCAACGCTATGGCTACACCTTC
v_gene: TRBV9; abundance: NA; j_gene: TRBJ1-2; d_gene: NA; CDR3aa: CASSVATGPIFNYGYTF; CDR3nt: TGTGCCAGCAGCGTAGCTACAGGCCCCATCTTCAACTATGGCTACACCTTC
v_gene: TRBV5-1; abundance: NA; j_gene: TRBJ1-5; d_gene: NA; CDR3aa: CASSPGGVNQPQHF; CDR3nt: TGCGCCAGCAGCCCCGGAGGGGTAAATCAGCCCCAGCATTTT
v_gene: TRBV28; abundance: once; j_gene: TRBJ2-5; d_gene: NA; CDR3aa: CASSFGRVGETQYF; CDR3nt: TGTGCCAGCAGTTTCGGCAGGGTGGGAGAGACCCAGTACTTC